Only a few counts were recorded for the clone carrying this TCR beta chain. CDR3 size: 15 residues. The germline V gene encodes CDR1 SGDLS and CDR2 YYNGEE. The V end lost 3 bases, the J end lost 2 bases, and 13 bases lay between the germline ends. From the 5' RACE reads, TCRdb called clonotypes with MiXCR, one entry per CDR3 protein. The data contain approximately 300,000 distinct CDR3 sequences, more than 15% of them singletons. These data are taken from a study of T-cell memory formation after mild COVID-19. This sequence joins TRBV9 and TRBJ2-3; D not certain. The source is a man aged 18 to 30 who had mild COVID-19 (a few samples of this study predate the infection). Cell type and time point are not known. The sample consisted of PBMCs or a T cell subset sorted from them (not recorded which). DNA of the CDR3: TGTGCCAGCAGCGCTGGACCCGCCCCCACAGATACGCAGTATTTT. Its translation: CASSAGPAPTDTQYF.